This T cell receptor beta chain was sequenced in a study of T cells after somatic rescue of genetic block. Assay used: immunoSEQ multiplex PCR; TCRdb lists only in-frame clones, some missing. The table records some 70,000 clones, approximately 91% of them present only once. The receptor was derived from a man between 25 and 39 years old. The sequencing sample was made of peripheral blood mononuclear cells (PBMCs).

DNA for the CDR3: TGCAGCGTTGAGGCCGGGACAGGTAGCCACGAGCAGTACTTC. It specifies CSVEAGTGSHEQYF. The J gene is TRBJ2-7, the V gene TRBV29-1; 8 bases map to TRBD1. Germline CDR1 reads SQVTM; CDR2 reads ANQGSEA. The CDR3 spans 14 residues. V trimming: 3 bases; J trimming: 5 bases; junction bases outside the gene matches: 9.